The sequence of this T cell receptor (beta chain) was determined in a study of CD8+CD57+ T cells in acquired aplastic anemia. Notes on the study in general: Significant differences in CD8+ Simpson's diversity were not observed between patients and controls.

The V and J ends lost 3 bases and 5 bases respectively, with 19 bases between them. There are 15 residues in the CDR3. Germline-derived CDR1 and CDR2 are DFQATT and SNEGSKA (reference sequence). In this sample, this clonotype turned up many times. The antigen is undetermined. TCR beta VDJ and CDR3 profiling used genomic DNA as template. TCRdb reanalysed the reads using MiXCR and keeps one entry per CDR3 protein. The profile shows hundreds of thousands of distinct CDR3 sequences, approximately 70% of them singletons. The chain joins TRBV20-1 to TRBJ2-5; possible D gene TRBD2, 6 bases. The receptor was isolated from a human donor in good health, serving as a control. The sample comprised sorted CD4+, CD8+, or CD8+CD57+ T cells (not recorded which) from PBMCs. CDR3 loop: CSARNFRGIDETQYF. The CDR3 DNA reads as TGCAGTGCTAGGAATTTTCGGGGGATTGACGAGACCCAGTACTTC.